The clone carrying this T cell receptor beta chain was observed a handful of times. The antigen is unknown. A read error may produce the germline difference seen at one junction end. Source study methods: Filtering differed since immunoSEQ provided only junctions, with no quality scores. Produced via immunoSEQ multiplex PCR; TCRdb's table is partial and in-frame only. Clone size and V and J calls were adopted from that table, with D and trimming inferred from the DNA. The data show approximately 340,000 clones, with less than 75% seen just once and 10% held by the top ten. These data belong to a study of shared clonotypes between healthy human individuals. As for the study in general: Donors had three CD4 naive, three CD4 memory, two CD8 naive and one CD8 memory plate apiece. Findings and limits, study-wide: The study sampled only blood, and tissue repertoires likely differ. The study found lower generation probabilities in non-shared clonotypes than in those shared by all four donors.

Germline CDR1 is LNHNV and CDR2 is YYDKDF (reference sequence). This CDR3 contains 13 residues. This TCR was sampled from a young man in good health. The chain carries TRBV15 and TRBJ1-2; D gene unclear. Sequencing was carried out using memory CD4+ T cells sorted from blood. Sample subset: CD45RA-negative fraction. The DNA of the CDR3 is TGTGCCACCAGCAGAGATCTTTCCTCCGGCCCCCACTTC. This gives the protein CATSRDLSSGPHF.